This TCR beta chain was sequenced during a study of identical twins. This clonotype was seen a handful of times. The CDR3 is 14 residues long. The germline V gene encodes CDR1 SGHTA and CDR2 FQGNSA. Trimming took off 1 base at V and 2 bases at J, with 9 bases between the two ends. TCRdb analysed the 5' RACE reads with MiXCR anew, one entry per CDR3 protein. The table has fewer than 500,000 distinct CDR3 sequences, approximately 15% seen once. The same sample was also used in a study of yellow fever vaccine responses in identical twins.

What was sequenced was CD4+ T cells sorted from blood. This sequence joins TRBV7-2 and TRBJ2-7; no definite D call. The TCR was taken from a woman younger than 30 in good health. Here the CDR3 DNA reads TGTGCCAGCAGCTTAGGAGTAGGGCCCTACGAGCAGTACTTC. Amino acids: CASSLGVGPYEQYF.